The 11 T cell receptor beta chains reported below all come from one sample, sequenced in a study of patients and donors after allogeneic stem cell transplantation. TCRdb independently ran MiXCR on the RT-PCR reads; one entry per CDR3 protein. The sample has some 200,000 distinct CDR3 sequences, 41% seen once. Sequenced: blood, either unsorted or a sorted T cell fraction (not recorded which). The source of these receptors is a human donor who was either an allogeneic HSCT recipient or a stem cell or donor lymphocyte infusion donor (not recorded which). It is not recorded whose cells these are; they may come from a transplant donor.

The CDR3 DNA sequence: TGTGCCAGCAGTTTATATGGGAAGACTGAAGCTTTCTTT. Translating it yields CASSLYGKTEAFF. The chain is built from TRBV28 and TRBJ1-1, with D unclear. Germline V gene lookup returns CDR1 MDHEN and CDR2 SYDVKM. V was trimmed by 1 base and J by 5 bases, leaving 8 bases between them. The CDR3 spans 13 residues.

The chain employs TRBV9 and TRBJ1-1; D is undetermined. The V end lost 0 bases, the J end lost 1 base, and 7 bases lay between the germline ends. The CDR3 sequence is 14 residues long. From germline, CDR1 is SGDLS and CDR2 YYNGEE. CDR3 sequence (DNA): TGTGCCAGCAGCGTAGGACACTCGAACACTGAAGCTTTCTTT. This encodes CASSVGHSNTEAFF.

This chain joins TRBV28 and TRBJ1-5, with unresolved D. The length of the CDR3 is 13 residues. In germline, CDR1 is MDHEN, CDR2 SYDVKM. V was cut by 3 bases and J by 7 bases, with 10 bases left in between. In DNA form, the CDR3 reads TGTGCCAGCAGTTTTTGGATGAGGCAGCCCCAGCATTTT. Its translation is CASSFWMRQPQHF.

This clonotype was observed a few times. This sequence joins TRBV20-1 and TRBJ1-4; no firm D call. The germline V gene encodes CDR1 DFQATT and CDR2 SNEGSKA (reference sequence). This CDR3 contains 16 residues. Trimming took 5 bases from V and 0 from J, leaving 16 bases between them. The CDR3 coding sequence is TGCAGTGCTCCTTCTATTGAGGGTGCAACTAATGAAAAACTGTTTTTT. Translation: CSAPSIEGATNEKLFF.

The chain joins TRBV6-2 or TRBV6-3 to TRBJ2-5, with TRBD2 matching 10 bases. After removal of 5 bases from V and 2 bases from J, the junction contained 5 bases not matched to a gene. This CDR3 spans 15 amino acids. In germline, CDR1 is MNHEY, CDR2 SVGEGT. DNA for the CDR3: TGTGCCAGCAGTCGGCTAGCGGGAGATCAAGAGACCCAGTACTTC. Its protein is CASSRLAGDQETQYF.

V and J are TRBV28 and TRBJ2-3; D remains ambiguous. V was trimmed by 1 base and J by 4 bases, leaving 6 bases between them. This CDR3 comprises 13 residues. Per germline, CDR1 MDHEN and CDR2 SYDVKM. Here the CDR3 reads CASSLLAPDTQYF. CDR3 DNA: TGTGCCAGCAGTTTATTGGCGCCAGATACGCAGTATTTT.

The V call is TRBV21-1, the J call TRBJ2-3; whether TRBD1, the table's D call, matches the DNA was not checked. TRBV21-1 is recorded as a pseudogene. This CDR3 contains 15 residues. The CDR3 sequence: CASSDLRDSTDTQYF. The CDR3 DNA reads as TGTGCCAGCAGCGACCTTCGGGACAGCACAGATACGCAGTATTTT.

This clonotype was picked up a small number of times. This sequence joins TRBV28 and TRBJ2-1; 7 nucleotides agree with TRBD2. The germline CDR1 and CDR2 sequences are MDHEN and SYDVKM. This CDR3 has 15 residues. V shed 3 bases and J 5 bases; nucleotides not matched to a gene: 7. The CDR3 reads CASSFGSGPHNEQFF. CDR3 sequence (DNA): TGTGCCAGCAGTTTCGGTAGCGGGCCCCACAATGAGCAGTTCTTC.

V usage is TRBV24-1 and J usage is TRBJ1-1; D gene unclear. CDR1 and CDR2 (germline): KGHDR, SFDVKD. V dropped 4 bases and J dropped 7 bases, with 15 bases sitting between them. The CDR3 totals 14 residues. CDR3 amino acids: CATSDPKRVGEAFF. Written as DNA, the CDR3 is TGTGCCACCAGTGACCCTAAAAGGGTGGGTGAAGCTTTCTTT.

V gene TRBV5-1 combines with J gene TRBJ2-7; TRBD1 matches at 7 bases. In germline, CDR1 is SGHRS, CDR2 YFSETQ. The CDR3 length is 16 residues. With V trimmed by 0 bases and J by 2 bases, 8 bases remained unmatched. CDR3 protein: CASSLERGRSTYEQYF. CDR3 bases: TGCGCCAGCAGCTTGGAGAGGGGGCGTTCAACCTACGAGCAGTACTTC.

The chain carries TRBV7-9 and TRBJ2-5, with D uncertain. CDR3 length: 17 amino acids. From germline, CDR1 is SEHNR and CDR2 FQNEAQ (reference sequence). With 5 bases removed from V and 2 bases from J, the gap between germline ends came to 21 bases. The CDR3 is CASSLSTHYSLQETQYF. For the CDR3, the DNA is TGTGCCAGCAGCCTTTCCACCCACTATTCACTTCAAGAGACCCAGTACTTC. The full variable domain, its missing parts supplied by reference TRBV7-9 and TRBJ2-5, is DTGVSQNPRHKITKRGQNVTFRCDPISEHNRLYWYRQTLGQGPEFLTYFQNEAQLEKSRLLSDRFSAERPKGSFSTLEIQRTEQGDSAMYLCASSLSTHYSLQETQYFGPGTRLLVL.